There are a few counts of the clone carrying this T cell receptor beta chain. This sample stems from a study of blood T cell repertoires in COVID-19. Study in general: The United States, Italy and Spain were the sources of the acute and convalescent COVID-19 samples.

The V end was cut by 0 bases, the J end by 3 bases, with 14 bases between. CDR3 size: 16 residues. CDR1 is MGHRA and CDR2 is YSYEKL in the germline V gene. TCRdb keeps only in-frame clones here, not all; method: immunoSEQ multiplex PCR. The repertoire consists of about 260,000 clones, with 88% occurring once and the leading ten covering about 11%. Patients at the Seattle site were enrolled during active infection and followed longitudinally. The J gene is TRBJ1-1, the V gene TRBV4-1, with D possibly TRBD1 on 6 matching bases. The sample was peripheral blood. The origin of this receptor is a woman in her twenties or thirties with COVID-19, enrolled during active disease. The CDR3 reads CASSQERRQADTEAFF. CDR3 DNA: TGCGCCAGCAGCCAAGAACGGAGACAGGCAGACACTGAAGCTTTCTTT.